This is a list of T cell receptor beta chains from one sample in a study of neurological immune-mediated disorders. TCRdb re-called the 5' RACE reads through MiXCR, storing one row per CDR3 protein. The sample gives 110,000 or so distinct CDR3 sequences, 3.2% of which show up once; 1% to 1.5% is in the top ten. Sequencing was carried out using PBMCs. The source is a woman in her 30s with multiple sclerosis. CDR3s include the opening cysteine and the closing phenylalanine or tryptophan. A D gene is named only where the DNA matches it firmly. Only part of the rows carry a size: once, few, many, or a class if the clone is expanded.

V gene	D gene	J gene	clone size	CDR3 protein	CDR3 DNA
TRBV12-3/TRBV12-4	TRBD1	TRBJ1-4	few	CASSPTGVANEKLFF	TGTGCCAGCAGTCCGACAGGGGTTGCTAATGAAAAACTGTTTTTT
TRBV12-3/TRBV12-4	.	TRBJ1-1	many	CASSVDAPAFF	TGTGCCAGCAGTGTGGATGCTCCAGCTTTCTTT
TRBV20-1	TRBD2	TRBJ2-2	few	CSASRGGANTGELFF	TGCAGTGCTAGCCGCGGGGGGGCGAACACCGGGGAGCTGTTTTTT
TRBV20-1	.	TRBJ1-5	many	CSARERGGGQPQHF	TGCAGTGCTAGAGAGAGGGGAGGAGGTCAGCCCCAGCATTTT
TRBV5-1	.	TRBJ2-5	many	CASSLRIQETQYF	TGCGCCAGCAGCCTCCGGATCCAAGAGACCCAGTACTTC
TRBV20-1	TRBD1	TRBJ2-1	many	CSASPPGQGVDEQFF	TGCAGTGCTAGCCCGCCGGGACAGGGAGTCGATGAGCAGTTCTTC
TRBV6-5	.	TRBJ1-2	many	CASSTRDGSNYGYTF	TGTGCCAGCAGTACACGGGACGGCTCTAACTATGGCTACACCTTC
TRBV7-2	.	TRBJ2-3	many	CASSDQRGDTQYF	TGTGCCAGCAGCGACCAAAGAGGGGATACGCAGTATTTT
TRBV12-3/TRBV12-4	.	TRBJ1-2	many	CASSRNTLRGYTF	TGTGCCAGCAGCCGTAACACCCTCAGGGGCTACACCTTC
TRBV3-1	TRBD1	TRBJ1-4	many	CASSQEGAGGKLFF	TGTGCCAGCAGCCAAGAGGGGGCAGGGGGGAAACTGTTTTTT
TRBV25-1	.	TRBJ1-2	many	CASSGAAVYGYTF	TGTGCCAGCAGTGGGGCGGCGGTCTATGGCTACACCTTC
TRBV6-2/TRBV6-3	.	TRBJ1-6	.	CASSQLGYDYSPLHF	TGTGCCAGCAGTCAATTGGGCTACGATTATTCACCCCTCCACTTT
TRBV9	TRBD2	TRBJ2-2	many	CASSPHGAGYTGELFF	TGTGCCAGCAGCCCACATGGAGCGGGGTACACCGGGGAGCTGTTTTTT
TRBV7-2	TRBD1	TRBJ2-7	many	CASSSQQGNEQYF	TGTGCCAGCAGCTCGCAACAGGGGAACGAGCAGTACTTC
TRBV18	TRBD1	TRBJ2-6	few	CASSRDRVAPGANVLTF	TGTGCCAGCTCACGGGACAGGGTTGCACCTGGGGCCAACGTCCTGACTTTC
TRBV7-2	.	TRBJ2-3	many	CASSFFSQDTQYF	TGTGCCAGCAGCTTTTTTTCTCAAGATACGCAGTATTTT
TRBV5-5	.	TRBJ1-1	many	CASSLGVMNTEAFF	TGTGCCAGCAGCCTCGGGGTTATGAACACTGAAGCTTTCTTT
TRBV4-1	.	TRBJ2-3	.	CASSQDGASADTQYF	TGCGCCAGCAGCCAAGATGGGGCTAGCGCGGATACGCAGTATTTT
TRBV20-1	TRBD1	TRBJ1-1	many	CSATGQAMGATEAFF	TGCAGTGCAACGGGACAGGCGATGGGGGCGACTGAAGCTTTCTTT
TRBV7-2	.	TRBJ1-3	many	CASSLEYEGLSGNTIYF	TGTGCCAGCAGCTTAGAATACGAGGGCCTCTCTGGAAACACCATATATTTT
TRBV7-2	.	TRBJ2-7	many	CASSFTGFVEQYF	TGTGCCAGCAGCTTTACAGGGTTCGTCGAGCAGTACTTC
TRBV4-2	.	TRBJ2-2	many	CASSRPGLADTGELFF	TGTGCCAGCAGCCGACCGGGGCTAGCAGACACCGGGGAGCTGTTTTTT
TRBV18	.	TRBJ1-5	many	CASSKGAGQPQHF	TGTGCCAGCTCAAAAGGGGCAGGTCAGCCCCAGCATTTT
TRBV7-2	.	TRBJ2-3	many	CASSLAAGGDTQYF	TGTGCCAGCAGCTTAGCAGCAGGCGGAGATACGCAGTATTTT
TRBV7-2	.	TRBJ1-3	many	CASSLAFRAGNTIYF	TGTGCCAGCAGCTTAGCGTTCAGGGCTGGAAACACCATATATTTT
TRBV27	TRBD1	TRBJ2-3	many	CASSLRGQGYRYGDTQYF	TGTGCCAGCAGTTTAAGGGGACAGGGTTACCGATACGGCGATACGCAGTATTTT
TRBV12-3/TRBV12-4	.	TRBJ1-1	many	CASSQDRGDTEAFF	TGTGCCAGCAGTCAGGACAGAGGCGACACTGAAGCTTTCTTT
TRBV12-3/TRBV12-4	TRBD1	TRBJ1-1	many	CASSSTRGLTEAFF	TGTGCCAGCAGTTCCACGAGGGGGCTCACTGAAGCTTTCTTT
TRBV19	TRBD2	TRBJ2-7	.	CASRRTSGDYEQYF	TGTGCCAGTAGGAGGACTAGCGGAGATTACGAGCAGTACTTC
TRBV9	.	TRBJ2-5	many	CASSVGARAQETQYF	TGTGCCAGCAGCGTAGGCGCCAGGGCGCAAGAGACCCAGTACTTC
TRBV5-1	TRBD2	TRBJ2-3	many	CASRPAGAGKDTQYF	TGCGCCAGCAGGCCAGCGGGGGCTGGAAAAGATACGCAGTATTTT
TRBV12-3/TRBV12-4	.	TRBJ1-2	many	CASSFGTGRGNYGYTF	TGTGCCAGCAGTTTCGGGACTGGACGGGGTAACTATGGCTACACCTTC
TRBV20-1	.	TRBJ1-1	many	CSARVGQGFGTEAFF	TGCAGTGCTAGAGTAGGGCAGGGGTTTGGTACTGAAGCTTTCTTT
TRBV3-1	.	TRBJ1-1	many	CASSTGIPSEAFF	TGTGCCAGCAGTACAGGAATCCCCAGTGAAGCTTTCTTT
TRBV6-5	TRBD1	TRBJ1-2	many	CASRRDRANYGYTF	TGTGCCAGCAGGAGGGACAGGGCTAACTATGGCTACACCTTC
TRBV2	.	TRBJ2-2	many	CASTLGPRELFF	TGTGCCAGCACCCTTGGCCCTAGGGAGCTGTTTTTT
TRBV12-3/TRBV12-4	.	TRBJ2-3	many	CASSAGLGTDTQYF	TGTGCCAGCAGCGCGGGACTGGGCACAGATACGCAGTATTTT
TRBV11-2	.	TRBJ1-2	many	CASSLDQMQWGSSGYTF	TGTGCCAGCAGCTTAGATCAGATGCAGTGGGGATCAAGCGGCTACACCTTC
TRBV6-2/TRBV6-3	.	TRBJ2-4	many	CASSYDGPPLENIQYF	TGTGCCAGCAGTTACGATGGACCGCCCCTGGAAAACATTCAGTACTTC
TRBV7-2	.	TRBJ2-6	many	CASSLGVRPGANVLTF	TGTGCCAGCAGCTTAGGTGTCAGGCCTGGGGCCAACGTCCTGACTTTC
TRBV4-1	TRBD1	TRBJ1-1	many	CASSRQTGVLSNTEAFF	TGCGCCAGCAGCCGACAGACAGGGGTGCTCTCTAACACTGAAGCTTTCTTT
TRBV6-2/TRBV6-3	TRBD2	TRBJ2-1	many	CASRPTRLAGDNEQFF	TGTGCCAGCAGACCCACCCGACTAGCGGGAGACAATGAGCAGTTCTTC
TRBV5-8	TRBD1	TRBJ1-4	many	CASSLGTGLATNEKLFF	TGTGCCAGCAGCTTGGGGACAGGCCTTGCAACTAATGAAAAACTGTTTTTT
TRBV28	TRBD1	TRBJ1-5	many	CASSLTGLPGNQPQHF	TGTGCCAGCAGTTTGACAGGGCTCCCTGGCAATCAGCCCCAGCATTTT
TRBV6-6	TRBD2	TRBJ2-1	many	CASSPGLAGVNEQFF	TGTGCCAGCAGTCCGGGACTAGCGGGAGTTAATGAGCAGTTCTTC
TRBV7-9	TRBD1	TRBJ1-1	many	CASSAWGQWNTEAFF	TGTGCCAGCAGCGCATGGGGACAGTGGAACACTGAAGCTTTCTTT